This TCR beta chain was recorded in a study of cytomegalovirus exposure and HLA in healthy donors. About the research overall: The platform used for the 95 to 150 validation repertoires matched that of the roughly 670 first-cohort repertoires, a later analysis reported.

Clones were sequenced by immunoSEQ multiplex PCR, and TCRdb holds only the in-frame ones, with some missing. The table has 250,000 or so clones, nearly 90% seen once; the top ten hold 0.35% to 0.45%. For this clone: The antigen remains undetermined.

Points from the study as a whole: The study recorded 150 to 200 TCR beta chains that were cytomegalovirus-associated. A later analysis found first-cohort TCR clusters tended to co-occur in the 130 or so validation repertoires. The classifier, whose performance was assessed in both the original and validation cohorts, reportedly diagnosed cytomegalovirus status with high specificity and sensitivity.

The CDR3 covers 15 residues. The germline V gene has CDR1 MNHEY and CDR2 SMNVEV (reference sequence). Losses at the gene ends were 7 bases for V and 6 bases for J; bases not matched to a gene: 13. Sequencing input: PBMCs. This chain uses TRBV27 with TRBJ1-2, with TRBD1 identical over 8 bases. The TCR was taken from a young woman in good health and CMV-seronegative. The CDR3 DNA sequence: TGTGCCAGCAACAATGGACAGGGCAGTCCGAATGGCTACACCTTC. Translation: CASNNGQGSPNGYTF.